The 16 T cell receptor beta chains in this list originate from one sample, sequenced in a study of shared clonotypes between healthy human individuals. Using immunoSEQ multiplex PCR, the repertoire was profiled, and TCRdb retains in-frame clones only, with some absent. The top ten clones hold about 0.42% of a sample with about 1.5 million clones, around 98% of them seen once. Sequenced material: naive CD4+ T cells sorted from blood. As for subset: CD45RA+ positively selected. These receptors originate from a young man in good health.

J is TRBJ2-7 and V is TRBV7-6; the D is unclear. Trimming took off 5 bases at V and 5 bases at J, with 13 bases between the two ends. The CDR3 is 13 amino acids. Looked up from germline, CDR1 is SGHVS and CDR2 is FNYEAQ. As DNA, the CDR3 is TGTGCCAGCAGCGAAGTTGGGTCCCACGAGCAGTACTTC. Translation gives CASSEVGSHEQYF.

The V call is TRBV15, the J call TRBJ2-2; a possible D gene is TRBD2 (5 bases). The CDR3 is 17 residues long. The germline CDR1 and CDR2 sequences are LNHNV and YYDKDF (reference sequence). The V and J ends lost 2 bases and 4 bases respectively, with 17 bases between them. CDR3 bases: TGTGCCACCAGCAGACCCCCCGCGGGTCTGGGCACCGGGGAGCTGTTTTTT. Translated, it gives CATSRPPAGLGTGELFF.

The chain employs TRBV19 and TRBJ2-3; D tentatively reads TRBD1 or TRBD2 (5 bases each). This CDR3 region has 13 residues. CDR1 LNHDA and CDR2 SQIVND come from the germline V gene (reference sequence). Trimming removed 5 bases at V and 10 bases at J, with 16 bases between. The CDR3 spells CASSVNDRGAQYF. The CDR3, as DNA: TGTGCCAGTAGTGTAAATGACAGAGGGGCGCAGTATTTT.

The chain recombines TRBV29-1 with TRBJ2-7; 11 bases align to TRBD2. CDR3 length: 13 residues. Germline V gene lookup returns CDR1 SQVTM and CDR2 ANQGSEA. The V segment lost 7 bases and the J segment 6 bases; nucleotides outside the gene matches: 8. The CDR3 sequence is CSGLAGGGGEQYF. The CDR3 nucleotides read TGCAGCGGTCTAGCGGGAGGTGGGGGCGAGCAGTACTTC.

The chain links TRBV9 to TRBJ2-1, with 9 positions matching TRBD1. This CDR3 is 14 amino acids long. From germline, CDR1 is SGDLS and CDR2 YYNGEE. The V gene end was trimmed by 4 bases and the J gene end by 8 bases; junction bases not matched to a gene: 7. The CDR3 sequence: CASSYRDRAHEQFF. The CDR3 coding sequence is TGTGCCAGCAGCTACCGGGACAGGGCCCATGAGCAGTTCTTC. Based on the CDR3 plus reference TRBV9 and TRBJ2-1, the full variable domain is DSGVTQTPKHLITATGQRVTLRCSPRSGDLSVYWYQQSLDQGLQFLIQYYNGEERAKGNILERFSAQQFPDLHSELNLSSLELGDSALYFCASSYRDRAHEQFFGPGTRLTVL.

This chain uses TRBV10-3 with TRBJ1-4; D possibly corresponds to TRBD1 (6 bases). V lost 6 bases and J lost 0, with 14 bases in between. The CDR3 sequence is 16 residues long. CDR1 and CDR2 from the germline V gene are ENHRY and SYGVKD. The CDR3: CAIRAEQGATNEKLFF. The CDR3 DNA follows: TGTGCCATCAGAGCTGAACAGGGAGCAACTAATGAAAAACTGTTTTTT.

The CDR3 sequence: CASSLFLGYGYTF. The CDR3 DNA is TGTGCCAGCAGCTTATTCTTGGGCTATGGCTACACCTTC. The chain links TRBV7-2 to TRBJ1-2; the D is unclear. The CDR3 contains 13 residues. V was shortened by 2 bases and J by 4 bases, with 8 bases between the two germline ends. In germline, CDR1 is SGHTA, CDR2 FQGNSA.

V usage is TRBV6-4 and J usage is TRBJ1-2; D remains ambiguous. The ends were cut back, 2 bases at V and 4 bases at J, with 8 bases in the middle. The CDR3 is 13 residues long. Germline values: CDR1 MRHNA, CDR2 SNTAGT. The CDR3 protein is CASSDVIGYGYTF. Written as DNA, the CDR3 is TGTGCCAGCAGTGACGTTATAGGCTATGGCTACACCTTC.

V usage is TRBV7-8 and J usage is TRBJ1-1; D unresolved. Germline CDR1 is SGHVS and CDR2 is FQNEAQ. V lost 6 bases to trimming and J lost 6 bases, with 8 bases between them. This CDR3 has 11 amino acids. CDR3 region: CASSLRAEAFF. CDR3 coding DNA: TGTGCCAGCAGTTTGAGGGCTGAAGCTTTCTTT.

V is TRBV5-1 and J is TRBJ2-5; D uncertain. Germline V gene sequence: CDR1 SGHRS, CDR2 YFSETQ. V dropped 4 bases and J dropped 5 bases, with 15 bases sitting between them. This CDR3 contains 14 residues. The chain's CDR3 is CASSIGPRSETQYF. The DNA for the CDR3 is TGCGCCAGCAGCATAGGACCCCGGTCCGAGACCCAGTACTTC.

CDR3 sequence (DNA): TGTGCCAGCAGCTGGACAGGGCCAGCTCCCCAGCATTTT. Residues: CASSWTGPAPQHF. The chain recombines TRBV7-2 with TRBJ1-5, with 8 nucleotides matching TRBD1. Trimming took 4 bases from V and 10 from J; bases not matched to a gene: 6. Germline-derived CDR1 and CDR2 are SGHTA and FQGNSA. CDR3 size: 13 residues.

This chain connects TRBV28 to TRBJ2-3; 8 nucleotides line up with TRBD1. The CDR3 consists of 16 residues. V lost 3 bases to trimming and J lost 4 bases; unmatched junction nucleotides: 9. Looked up from germline, CDR1 is MDHEN and CDR2 is SYDVKM. The CDR3 loop is CASSFSPGGAADTQYF. The CDR3, as DNA: TGTGCCAGCAGTTTCTCCCCAGGGGGCGCGGCAGATACGCAGTATTTT.

This clone was observed once. The chain combines TRBV2 with TRBJ2-5; 9 bases agree with TRBD2. The CDR3 spans 14 residues. Germline loops: CDR1 SNHLY, CDR2 FYNNEI. V gave up 3 bases and J gave up 2 bases; unmatched junction bases: 1. The CDR3 DNA reads TGTGCCAGCAGTGAGACTAGCGGACAAGAGACCCAGTACTTC. Protein: CASSETSGQETQYF.

This chain uses TRBV27 with TRBJ1-2; 7 bases fit TRBD1. Germline values: CDR1 MNHEY, CDR2 SMNVEV (reference sequence). V lost 2 bases and J lost 8; bases outside the gene matches: 8. CDR3 size: 14 residues. The CDR3 region is CASSLRQGGSGYTF. CDR3 nucleotides: TGTGCCAGCAGTTTAAGGCAGGGGGGATCGGGCTACACCTTC.

This CDR3 is CASSAHTGGANVLTF. The CDR3 nucleotides are TGTGCCAGCAGCGCTCATACCGGCGGGGCCAACGTCCTGACTTTC. J is TRBJ2-6 and V is TRBV9; no clear D gene. In germline, CDR1 is SGDLS, CDR2 YYNGEE. This CDR3 contains 15 residues. V shed 3 bases and J shed 4 bases, with 11 bases lying between them.

This chain connects TRBV28 to TRBJ2-7; D uncertain. This CDR3 spans 17 amino acids. The germline V and J ends were trimmed by 7 bases and 3 bases, with 25 bases remaining between them. Germline values: CDR1 MDHEN, CDR2 SYDVKM. DNA of the CDR3: TGTGCCAGCACCCCTCTACAACAGAGGTACGAAAACTACGAGCAGTACTTC. Protein: CASTPLQQRYENYEQYF.